This T cell receptor (beta chain) was captured by sequencing in a study of blood T cell repertoires in COVID-19. Study at large: T cells, B-cell-depleted T cells, or PBMCs provided the cDNA or gDNA that served as material.

The CDR3 contains 15 residues. Trimming left V 6 bases short and J 3 bases short, with 16 bases between. Germline values: CDR1 LGHNT, CDR2 FRNRAP. Seattle patient enrollment occurred during active infection, with longitudinal follow-up thereafter. TCRdb keeps only in-frame clones here, not all; method: immunoSEQ multiplex PCR. The repertoire holds tens of thousands of clones, with 81% as singletons. This TCR derives from a woman of 80 years or more with COVID-19, enrolled during active disease. Sequenced: peripheral blood. This chain links TRBV12-5 with TRBJ2-3, with a possible D match to TRBD2 (5 bases). CDR3 DNA sequence: TGTGCTAGTGGCCCAGGCCGGGGAAATACAGATACGCAGTATTTT. Translating it yields CASGPGRGNTDTQYF.